Reported below is one T cell receptor (beta chain). Its specificity is not known. The V and J ends lost 3 bases and 2 bases respectively, with 7 bases between them. The CDR3 covers 13 residues. The germline gives CDR1 MGHRA, CDR2 YSYEKL. The entry originates in a study of cytomegalovirus exposure and HLA in healthy donors. General study results and limits: With further analysis later on, most CMV-associated TCR beta chains appeared HLA-restricted. Trimming of TCR beta V- and J-genes showed a link, identified in a later analysis, to a missense DCLRE1C variant. The investigators catalogued 150 to 200 TCR beta chains as cytomegalovirus-associated.

13 Jbeta primers and 60 Vbeta primers were used for the PCR. Assay used: immunoSEQ multiplex PCR; TCRdb lists only in-frame clones, some missing. The sample lists around 120,000 clones; around 70% were seen once. The genes are TRBV4-1 and TRBJ1-1; D call uncertain. The sequence was collected from a woman under 30 in good health and CMV-seronegative. Sequenced sample: PBMCs. The CDR3 nucleotides read TGCGCCAGCAGCCACCCAACAAACACTGAAGCTTTCTTT. Its protein product is CASSHPTNTEAFF.